This T cell receptor (beta chain) originates from a study of radiation and T cells in renal cell carcinoma. Time point defined: baseline pretreatment blood. Treatment specified: 15 Gy SBRT to primary tumor, nephrectomy 4 weeks later. Here immunoSEQ multiplex PCR was the method, and the copy in TCRdb shows in-frame clones only, minus some. The table has about 140,000 clones, approximately 82% seen once; the top ten hold 20% to 25%. V was clipped by 3 bases and J by 5 bases, with 13 bases between them. The CDR3 spans 15 residues. CDR1 is SGHVS, CDR2 FQNEAQ, per germline. The clonotype was recovered from a woman aged 50 to 60 with renal cell carcinoma. Here the sequenced sample was blood, taken from a patient whose treatment included radiotherapy and nephrectomy. The rearrangement links TRBV7-8 to TRBJ2-2; D may correspond to TRBD1 or TRBD2 (6 bases each). CDR3 coding DNA: TGTGCCAGCAGCTTCCGTGGGGGGCGGACCGGGGAGCTGTTTTTT. This gives the protein CASSFRGGRTGELFF. The complete variable domain, with remaining parts taken from reference TRBV7-8 and TRBJ2-2, reads GAGVSQSPRYKVAKRGQDVALRCDPISGHVSLFWYQQALGQGPEFLTYFQNEAQLDKSGLPSDRFFAERPEGSVSTLKIQRTQQEDSAVYLCASSFRGGRTGELFFGEGSRLTVL.